These 20 T cell receptor beta chains originate from one sample sequenced in a study of T-cell memory formation after mild COVID-19. A single record per CDR3 protein comes from TCRdb applying MiXCR to the 5' RACE reads. The table has 7,000 or so distinct CDR3 sequences, about 33% seen once. The source material was PBMCs or a T cell subset sorted from them (not recorded which). These receptors were taken from an adult woman who had mild COVID-19 (a few samples of this study predate the infection). Cell type and time point are not known.

The chain carries TRBV7-3 and TRBJ2-1, with TRBD2 as a possible D gene (6 bases). CDR3 length: 16 amino acids. CDR1 is SGHTA, CDR2 FQGTGA, per germline. The germline V and J ends were trimmed by 0 bases and 4 bases, with 13 bases remaining between them. The CDR3 DNA follows: TGTGCCAGCAGCTTAACGGCTAGCGAAGCATACAATGAGCAGTTCTTC. It is translated as CASSLTASEAYNEQFF.

This clonotype was seen at least ten times. The chain combines TRBV7-2 with TRBJ1-1; a weak D match, TRBD1 (6 bases). The CDR3 is made up of 14 amino acids. Germline CDR1 is SGHTA and CDR2 is FQGNSA. The V end lost 5 bases, the J end lost 7 bases, and 17 bases lay between the germline ends. The CDR3 coding sequence is TGTGCCAGCAGCCCTTCGGGGGGCGCGAATGAAGCTTTCTTT. This gives the protein CASSPSGGANEAFF.

This clonotype was observed at least ten times. The rearrangement links TRBV28 to TRBJ2-1, with D possibly being TRBD1 or TRBD2 (5 bases each). V was trimmed by 8 bases and J by 0 bases, leaving 14 bases between them. This CDR3 comprises 15 residues. CDR1 and CDR2 from the germline V gene are MDHEN and SYDVKM. The DNA for the CDR3 is TGTGCCAGCGGCCGGGACCCGAGCTCCTACAATGAGCAGTTCTTC. Protein sequence: CASGRDPSSYNEQFF.

The chain joins TRBV18 to TRBJ2-6, with D possibly matching TRBD1 (5 bases). V lost 2 bases, J lost 1 base, and 18 bases lay in between. Per the germline V gene, CDR1 is KGHSH and CDR2 is LQKENI. The length of the CDR3 is 19 residues. The CDR3 nucleotides read TGTGCCAGCTCACCATTGACAGCCGATTGGATTTCTGGGGCCAACGTCCTGACTTTC. Translation: CASSPLTADWISGANVLTF.

The chain couples TRBV5-1 to TRBJ1-2; no clear D gene. Trimming cost V 6 bases and J 7 bases, with 22 bases left between them. The CDR3 runs to 15 residues. Germline assignment: CDR1 SGHRS and CDR2 YFSETQ. The CDR3 is CASTRTVEGGSGYTF. The CDR3 bases are TGCGCCAGCACCCGGACCGTTGAGGGTGGTAGTGGCTACACCTTC.

There are many counts of this clonotype. V usage is TRBV29-1 and J usage is TRBJ1-5; D is unclear. V lost 5 bases to trimming and J lost 2 bases, with 10 bases between them. CDR1 is SQVTM and CDR2 is ANQGSEA in the germline V gene. The CDR3 loop spans 13 amino acids. DNA for the CDR3: TGCAGCGTTCAGATCGGGGGCAATCAGCCCCAGCATTTT. Amino acids: CSVQIGGNQPQHF.

This clonotype was observed many times. The V call is TRBV5-1, the J call TRBJ2-7; D is possibly TRBD2 (5 bases). CDR1 SGHRS and CDR2 YFSETQ come from the germline V gene. The CDR3 is 13 residues long. Trimming shortened V by 2 bases and J by 6 bases, and 12 bases separated the two germline ends. The CDR3 protein is CASSFPEGIEQYF. The CDR3 DNA is TGCGCCAGCAGCTTCCCCGAGGGAATCGAGCAGTACTTC. Full variable domain (outside the CDR3, taken from reference TRBV5-1 and TRBJ2-7): KAGVTQTPRYLIKTRGQQVTLSCSPISGHRSVSWYQQTPGQGLQFLFEYFSETQRNKGNFPGRFSGRQFSNSRSEMNVSTLELGDSALYLCASSFPEGIEQYFGPGTRLTVT.

This clonotype was found many times. V is TRBV4-1 and J is TRBJ1-2, with D perhaps matching TRBD1 (5 bases). Trimming cost V 0 bases and J 8 bases, with 16 bases left between them. Germline values: CDR1 MGHRA, CDR2 YSYEKL. The CDR3 spans 15 residues. For the CDR3, the DNA is TGCGCCAGCAGCCAAGATTTAGTGACAGCCGAGGGCTACACCTTC. Encoded protein: CASSQDLVTAEGYTF.

By frequency in the sample, this clonotype is medium-sized. V gene TRBV7-9 combines with J gene TRBJ2-7; D is unclear. This CDR3 comprises 14 residues. V shed 1 base and J shed 3 bases, with 10 bases lying between them. The germline V gene encodes CDR1 SEHNR and CDR2 FQNEAQ (reference sequence). CDR3 in DNA: TGTGCCAGCAGCTTAGAAGGGCCGTACTACGAGCAGTACTTC. Its protein product is CASSLEGPYYEQYF.

This clonotype was detected ten times or more. The V call is TRBV20-1, the J call TRBJ2-7, with D maybe TRBD2 (6 bases). This CDR3 region has 12 residues. V was cut by 1 base and J by 4 bases, with 8 bases left in between. The germline V gene encodes CDR1 DFQATT and CDR2 SNEGSKA (reference sequence). The CDR3, as DNA: TGCAGTGCTAGAGCGGGACTTTACGAGCAGTACTTC. It encodes CSARAGLYEQYF.

This clonotype was counted at least ten times. This sequence joins TRBV5-1 and TRBJ2-1; TRBD2 matches 9 bases. The CDR3 consists of 12 residues. V lost 5 bases to trimming and J lost 16 bases; unmatched junction nucleotides: 10. Germline V gene lookup returns CDR1 SGHRS and CDR2 YFSETQ. This chain's CDR3 is CASSSREGPQFF. The CDR3 DNA is TGCGCCAGCAGTTCGCGGGAGGGCCCGCAATTCTTC.

This clonotype is termed medium-sized. The gene calls are TRBV20-1 and TRBJ1-1; D is uncertain. Trimming took 1 base from V and 0 from J, leaving 18 bases between them. Germline CDR1 is DFQATT and CDR2 is SNEGSKA (reference sequence). The CDR3 runs 17 residues. The chain's CDR3 is CSARVDLEVSMNTEAFF. CDR3 bases: TGCAGTGCTAGAGTGGATTTGGAGGTATCGATGAACACTGAAGCTTTCTTT.

This rearrangement joins TRBV7-9 to TRBJ1-2; 7 nucleotides match TRBD1. The CDR3 runs to 15 residues. V was clipped by 3 bases and J by 5 bases; unmatched bases: 9. Germline V lookup: CDR1 SEHNR, CDR2 FQNEAQ (reference sequence). CDR3: CASSLGDREAYGYTF. The DNA for the CDR3 is TGTGCCAGCAGCTTGGGTGACAGGGAGGCGTATGGCTACACCTTC.

The rearrangement joins TRBV5-1 to TRBJ2-3, with D perhaps matching TRBD2 (6 bases). Deletions cut 3 bases from V and 8 bases from J, with 16 bases between. Germline V gives CDR1 SGHRS, CDR2 YFSETQ. This CDR3 contains 14 residues. The DNA for the CDR3 is TGCGCCAGCAGCTCGGGACGGGGACTTGGTACGCAGTATTTT. Translation: CASSSGRGLGTQYF.

There are many counts of this clonotype. The chain links TRBV24-1 to TRBJ1-2; D unresolved. Deletions cut 3 bases from V and 8 bases from J, with 18 bases between. The CDR3 runs 15 residues. Germline V gene lookup returns CDR1 KGHDR and CDR2 SFDVKD. CDR3 sequence reads: CATSDPPGEEEGYTF. DNA for the CDR3: TGTGCCACCAGTGATCCCCCGGGAGAGGAGGAGGGCTACACCTTC.

The CDR3 nucleotides are TGTGCCAGCAGTTCCAATGAGGCCGATACGCAGTATTTT. Translated: CASSSNEADTQYF. The chain combines TRBV6-2 or TRBV6-3 with TRBJ2-3; no firm D call. Looked up from germline, CDR1 is MNHEY and CDR2 is SVGEGT. There are 13 residues in the CDR3. V was shortened by 4 bases and J by 6 bases, with 11 bases between the two germline ends.

Notes on this clonotype: A much larger clone lies one base from this, so it may be a read error. The chain couples TRBV15 to TRBJ2-2; 8 nucleotides align to TRBD2. The V segment lost 0 bases and the J segment 5 bases; nucleotides outside the gene matches: 17. There are 20 residues in the CDR3. The germline CDR1 and CDR2 sequences are LNHNV and YYDKDF (reference sequence). The CDR3 here is CATSRDVEVLAGGGTGELFF. In nucleotides, the CDR3 is TGTGCCACCAGCAGAGATGTAGAGGTGTTGGCTGGCGGGGGGACCGGGGAGCTGTTTTTT.

The chain is built from TRBV6-2 or TRBV6-3 and TRBJ2-1; perhaps TRBD1 as D (5 bases). Trimming cost V 6 bases and J 4 bases, with 10 bases left between them. This CDR3 region has 13 residues. CDR1 and CDR2 (germline): MNHEY, SVGEGT. The chain's CDR3 is CASRRDSYNEQFF. In DNA form, the CDR3 reads TGTGCCAGCAGACGCGACAGTTACAATGAGCAGTTCTTC.

In this sample, this clonotype is medium-sized (0.01 to 0.1%). The chain couples TRBV9 to TRBJ1-1; tentatively, D is TRBD1 (5 bases). Looked up from germline, CDR1 is SGDLS and CDR2 is YYNGEE. The CDR3 length is 14 residues. V shed 0 bases and J shed 5 bases, with 11 bases lying between them. In nucleotides, the CDR3 is TGTGCCAGCAGCGTAGGTGGGGCGGGGACTGAAGCTTTCTTT. Its protein product is CASSVGGAGTEAFF.

This clonotype was counted at least ten times. V usage is TRBV6-5 and J usage is TRBJ2-7; tentatively, D is TRBD2 (5 bases). With 4 bases removed from V and 4 bases from J, the gap between germline ends came to 14 bases. The CDR3 has 14 amino acids. CDR1 and CDR2 (germline): MNHEY, SVGAGI. The CDR3 coding sequence is TGTGCCAGCAGTTTAGGCCCGGTAGCGTACGAGCAGTACTTC. It encodes CASSLGPVAYEQYF.